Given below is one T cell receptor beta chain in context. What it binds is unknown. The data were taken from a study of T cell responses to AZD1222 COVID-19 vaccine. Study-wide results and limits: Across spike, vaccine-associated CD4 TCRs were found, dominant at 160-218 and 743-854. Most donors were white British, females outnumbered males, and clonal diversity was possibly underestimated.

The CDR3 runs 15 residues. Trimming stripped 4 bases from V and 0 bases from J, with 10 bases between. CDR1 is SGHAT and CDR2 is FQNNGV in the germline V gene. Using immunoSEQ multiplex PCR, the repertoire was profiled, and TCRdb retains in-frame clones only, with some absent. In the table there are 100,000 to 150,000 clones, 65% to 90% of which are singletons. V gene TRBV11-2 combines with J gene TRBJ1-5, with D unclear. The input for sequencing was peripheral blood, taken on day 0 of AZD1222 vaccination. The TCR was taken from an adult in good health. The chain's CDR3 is CASSSTTNSNQPQHF. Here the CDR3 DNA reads TGTGCCAGCAGCTCCACAACTAATAGCAATCAGCCCCAGCATTTT. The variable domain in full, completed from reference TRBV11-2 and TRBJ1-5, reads EAGVAQSPRYKIIEKRQSVAFWCNPISGHATLYWYQQILGQGPKLLIQFQNNGVVDDSQLPKDRFSAERLKGVDSTLKIQPAKLEDSAVYLCASSSTTNSNQPQHFGDGTRLSIL.